The TCR beta chain described here comes from a study of blood T cell repertoires in COVID-19. Study context: Material from acute and convalescent COVID-19 was sourced from the United States, Italy and Spain.

This CDR3 comprises 17 residues. Germline trimming cut 6 bases from V and 4 bases from J; bases unmatched to any gene: 15. Germline CDR1 and CDR2: SNHLY and FYNNEI. In the source study's methods: Reference gene primer amplification gave estimated nucleated cell counts. The assay was immunoSEQ multiplex PCR, and TCRdb's table has in-frame clones only and misses some. D and trimming come from the DNA, and the V and J calls and clone size come from that table. Of more than 150,000 clones detected, approximately 80% appear once; the ten largest clones hold approximately 12%. V is TRBV2 and J is TRBJ2-7; 10 nucleotides align to TRBD1. The sequencing sample was made of peripheral blood. This clonotype was sampled from a man over 45 who had recovered from COVID-19. CDR3 nucleotides: TGTGCCAGCAGACCCCGCGGAACGGACAGGGGGGGGTACGAGCAGTACTTC. As protein: CASRPRGTDRGGYEQYF.